Sequencing of this T cell receptor (beta chain) was carried out in a study of T cell responses to AZD1222 COVID-19 vaccine. The study, taken as a whole, reports: Seropositivity was recorded at baseline in only a handful of AZD1222 recipients. A mostly white British donor set with more females was recruited, and clonal diversity was possibly underestimated. Repertoires in all cases were sampled only once the peak T cell response had passed.

Method: immunoSEQ multiplex PCR; TCRdb's copy keeps in-frame clones and lacks some. The sample includes 100,000 to 150,000 clones, around 86% of them seen just once. The CDR3 runs 13 residues. The V end was cut by 1 base, the J end by 6 bases, with 9 bases between. Germline-derived CDR1 and CDR2 are SNHLY and FYNNEI. For this clone: Its antigen is undetermined.

The receptor was derived from an adult in good health. This chain uses TRBV2 with TRBJ1-2; D unclear. Material: peripheral blood, obtained on day 0 of AZD1222 vaccination. For the CDR3, the DNA is TGTGCCAGCAGTGAAGACTTAGGGCATGGCTACACCTTC. Protein: CASSEDLGHGYTF.